The present T cell receptor beta chain was sequenced within a study of T cell changes during pregnancy in multiple sclerosis. The V end lost 4 bases, the J end lost 3 bases, and 16 bases lay between the germline ends. The germline gives CDR1 SGHRS, CDR2 YFSETQ. This CDR3 comprises 15 residues. TCRdb's table, derived via immunoSEQ multiplex PCR, lists solely in-frame clones and lacks some. The sample gives under 45,000 clones, 75% to 95% of which show up once; roughly 0.5% is in the top ten. The chain links TRBV5-1 to TRBJ2-5; TRBD2 might be the D (6 bases). The sequences come from CD4+ T cells from peripheral blood mononuclear cells, collected in the second trimester of pregnancy. This sequence was found in a female donor in good health, enrolled as a control in a pregnancy study. CDR3 amino acids: CASSLEAGREETQYF. CDR3 bases: TGCGCCAGCAGCCTAGAAGCGGGCAGAGAAGAGACCCAGTACTTC.